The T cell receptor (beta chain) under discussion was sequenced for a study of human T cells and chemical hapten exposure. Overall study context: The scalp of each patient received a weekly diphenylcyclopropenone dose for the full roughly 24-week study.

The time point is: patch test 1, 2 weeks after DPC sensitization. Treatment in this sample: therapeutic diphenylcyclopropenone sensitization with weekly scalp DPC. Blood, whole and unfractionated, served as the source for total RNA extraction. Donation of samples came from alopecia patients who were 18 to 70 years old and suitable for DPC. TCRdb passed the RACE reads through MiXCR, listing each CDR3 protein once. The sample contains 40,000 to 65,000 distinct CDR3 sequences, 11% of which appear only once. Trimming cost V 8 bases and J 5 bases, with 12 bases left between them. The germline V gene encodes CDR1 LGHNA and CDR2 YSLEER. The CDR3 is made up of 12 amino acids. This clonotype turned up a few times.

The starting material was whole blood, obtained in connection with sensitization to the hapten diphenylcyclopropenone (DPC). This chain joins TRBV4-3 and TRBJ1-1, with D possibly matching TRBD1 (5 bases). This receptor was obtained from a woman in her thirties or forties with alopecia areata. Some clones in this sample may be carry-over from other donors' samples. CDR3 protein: CASSGGLTEAFF. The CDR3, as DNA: TGCGCCAGCTCGGGGGGTCTGACTGAAGCTTTCTTT.